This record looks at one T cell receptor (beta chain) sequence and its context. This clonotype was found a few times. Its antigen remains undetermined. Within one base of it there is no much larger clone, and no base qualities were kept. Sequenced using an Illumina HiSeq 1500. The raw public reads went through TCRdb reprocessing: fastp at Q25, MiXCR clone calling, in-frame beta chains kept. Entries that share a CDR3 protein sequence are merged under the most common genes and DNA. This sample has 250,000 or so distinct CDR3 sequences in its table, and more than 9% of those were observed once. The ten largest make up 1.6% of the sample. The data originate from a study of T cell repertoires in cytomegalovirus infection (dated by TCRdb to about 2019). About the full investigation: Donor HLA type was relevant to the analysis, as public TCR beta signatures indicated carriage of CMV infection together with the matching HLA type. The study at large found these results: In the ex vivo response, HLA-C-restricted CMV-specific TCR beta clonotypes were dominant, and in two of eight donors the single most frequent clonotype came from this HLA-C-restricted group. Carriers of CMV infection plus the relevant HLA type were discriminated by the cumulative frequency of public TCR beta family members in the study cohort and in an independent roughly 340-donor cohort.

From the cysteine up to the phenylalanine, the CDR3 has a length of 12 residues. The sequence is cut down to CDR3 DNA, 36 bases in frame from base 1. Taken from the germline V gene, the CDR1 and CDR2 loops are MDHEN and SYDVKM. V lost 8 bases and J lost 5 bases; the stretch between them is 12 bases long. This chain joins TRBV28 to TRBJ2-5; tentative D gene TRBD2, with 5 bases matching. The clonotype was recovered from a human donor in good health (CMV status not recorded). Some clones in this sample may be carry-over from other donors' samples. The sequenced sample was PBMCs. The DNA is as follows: TGTGCCAGCGGACGCGGCGGGGAGACCCAGTACTTC. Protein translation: CASGRGGETQYF.